The source of this T cell receptor (beta chain) is a study of monozygotic twins with inflammatory bowel disease. A total RNA quantity of approximately 3,600 ng went into each TCR library. One entry per CDR3 protein, without DNA, is what TCRdb gives after re-calling the 5' RACE reads. The table for this sample gives about 380,000 distinct CDR3 sequences. The source material was blood. This TCR was sampled from a human donor with ulcerative colitis or Crohn's disease, or a healthy co-twin of an affected twin (not recorded which).

CDR3 region: CASTLQGTGANVLTF. J is TRBJ2-6 and V is TRBV4-2. Germline V gene lookup returns CDR1 LGHNA and CDR2 YNFKEQ. This CDR3 spans 15 amino acids.